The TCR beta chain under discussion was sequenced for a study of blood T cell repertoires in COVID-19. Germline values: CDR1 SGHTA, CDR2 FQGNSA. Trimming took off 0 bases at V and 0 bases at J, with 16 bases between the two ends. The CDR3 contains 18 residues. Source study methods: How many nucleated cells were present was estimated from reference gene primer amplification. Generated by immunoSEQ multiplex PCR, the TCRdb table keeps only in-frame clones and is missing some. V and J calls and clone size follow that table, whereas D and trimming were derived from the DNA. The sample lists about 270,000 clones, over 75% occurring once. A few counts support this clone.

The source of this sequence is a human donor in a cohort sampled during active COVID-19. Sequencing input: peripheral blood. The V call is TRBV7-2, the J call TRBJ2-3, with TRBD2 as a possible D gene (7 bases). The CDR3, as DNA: TGTGCCAGCAGCTTAGCCGCCCGGACAGCGGGGAGCACAGATACGCAGTATTTT. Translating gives CASSLAARTAGSTDTQYF.